Listed here are 26 T cell receptor beta chains from one sample, sequenced in a study of cytomegalovirus exposure and HLA in healthy donors. A multiplex PCR was run with 60 Vbeta primers and 13 Jbeta primers. This table comes from immunoSEQ multiplex PCR, and its TCRdb copy is limited to in-frame clones, with some not included. This table has about 150,000 clones, roughly 80% appearing once. Sequenced sample: PBMCs. Every receptor here comes from a woman in her forties or fifties in good health and CMV-seropositive.

The chain is built from TRBV7-9 and TRBJ1-4; 7 nucleotides line up with TRBD1. The CDR3 extends over 15 amino acids. The germline CDR1 and CDR2 sequences are SEHNR and FQNEAQ (reference sequence). After removal of 5 bases from V and 4 bases from J, the junction contained 7 bases not matched to a gene. CDR3 sequence reads: CASSKIQGINEKLFF. In nucleotides, the CDR3 is TGTGCCAGCAGCAAAATACAGGGGATTAATGAAAAACTGTTTTTT.

A note on this clone: An end of the junction differs from the germline gene, which may be a read error. This chain connects TRBV6-6 to TRBJ2-5, with D perhaps TRBD1 (6 bases). The CDR3 has 11 residues. Germline V lookup: CDR1 MNHNY, CDR2 SVGAGI (reference sequence). This chain's CDR3 is CASSDRDTPYF. The DNA of the CDR3 is TGTGCCAGCAGTGACCGGGACACCCCGTACTTC.

V is TRBV18 and J is TRBJ2-5; 10 bases match TRBD1. V lost 0 bases and J lost 1; bases outside the gene matches: 2. Per the germline V gene, CDR1 is KGHSH and CDR2 is LQKENI. The CDR3 spans 16 residues. The CDR3 reads CASSPPGQGVQETQYF. The CDR3 DNA reads TGTGCCAGCTCACCACCCGGACAGGGGGTCCAAGAGACCCAGTACTTC.

The V and J genes are TRBV7-9 and TRBJ2-7; TRBD1 aligns across 9 bases. The length of the CDR3 is 14 residues. V lost 7 bases, J lost 7 bases, and 11 bases stayed unmatched. CDR1 and CDR2 from the germline V gene are SEHNR and FQNEAQ (reference sequence). The CDR3 coding sequence is TGTGCCAGCACCAAACAGGGGGCGGCATTTGAGCAGTACTTC. Amino acid sequence: CASTKQGAAFEQYF.

The chain uses TRBV2 and TRBJ2-7, with 8 bases matching TRBD1. V was clipped by 5 bases and J by 5 bases; unmatched bases: 2. This CDR3 contains 12 residues. CDR1 and CDR2 from the germline V gene are SNHLY and FYNNEI. CDR3 sequence reads: CASSSDRDEQYF. CDR3 bases: TGTGCCAGCAGTTCGGACAGGGACGAGCAGTACTTC.

This chain joins TRBV15 and TRBJ2-7; D unclear. This CDR3 spans 13 amino acids. Trimming stripped 3 bases from V and 5 bases from J, with 11 bases between. Germline V gene lookup returns CDR1 LNHNV and CDR2 YYDKDF (reference sequence). CDR3 loop: CATSRRPLDEQYF. DNA for the CDR3: TGTGCCACCAGCAGGAGACCCCTAGACGAGCAGTACTTC.

The chain links TRBV9 to TRBJ2-5; D perhaps matches TRBD2 (6 bases). Germline values: CDR1 SGDLS, CDR2 YYNGEE. Trimming stripped 3 bases from V and 5 bases from J, with 17 bases between. The length of the CDR3 is 15 residues. The CDR3 nucleotides are TGTGCCAGCAGCGAGGGAGGCCGGGTAGGGGAGACCCAGTACTTC. Protein: CASSEGGRVGETQYF.

The chain joins TRBV12-5 to TRBJ1-1; D may be TRBD1 (6 bases). Deletions cut 5 bases from V and 6 bases from J, with 16 bases between. Per the germline V gene, CDR1 is LGHNT and CDR2 is FRNRAP. This CDR3 is built from 14 residues. CDR3: CASGPPGARAEAFF. DNA of the CDR3: TGTGCTAGTGGTCCACCAGGGGCCAGGGCTGAAGCTTTCTTT.

V is TRBV5-1 and J is TRBJ2-5; D might be TRBD1 (6 bases). V was trimmed by 4 bases and J by 4 bases, leaving 11 bases between them. Germline values: CDR1 SGHRS, CDR2 YFSETQ. This CDR3 is 13 amino acids long. The CDR3 spells CASSTPQGETQYF. The CDR3 DNA sequence: TGCGCCAGCAGCACGCCACAGGGAGAGACCCAGTACTTC.

The V call is TRBV28, the J call TRBJ1-1; TRBD1 matches at 9 bases. Germline-derived CDR1 and CDR2 are MDHEN and SYDVKM. The V gene end was trimmed by 7 bases and the J gene end by 4 bases; junction bases not matched to a gene: 4. The CDR3 extends over 13 amino acids. The CDR3 bases are TGTGCCAGCATGGGACAGGGTGTCACTGAAGCTTTCTTT. It codes for CASMGQGVTEAFF.

This chain joins TRBV6-4 and TRBJ1-6, with D perhaps TRBD1 (5 bases). There are 13 residues in the CDR3. Trimming took 8 bases from V and 6 from J, leaving 11 bases between them. Germline CDR1 is MRHNA and CDR2 is SNTAGT. The CDR3 DNA reads as TGTGCCAGCCTTGAGCAGGGTAATTCACCCCTCCACTTT. It codes for CASLEQGNSPLHF.

The table lists this clone with a few counts. Here the CDR3 reads CAWSNSRIPGQGDGNTIYF. The CDR3 nucleotides read TGTGCCTGGAGTAACTCGCGAATACCGGGACAGGGGGACGGAAACACCATATATTTT. The J gene is TRBJ1-3, the V gene TRBV30, with TRBD1 identical over 11 bases. The junction had 16 bases not matched to a gene; V was cut back by 2 bases and J by 4 bases. The V gene's germline CDR1 is GTSNPN and CDR2 SVGIG (reference sequence). The CDR3 loop spans 19 amino acids.

The chain joins TRBV7-3 to TRBJ2-7; a possible D gene is TRBD1 (5 bases). V was clipped by 2 bases and J by 2 bases, with 7 bases between them. Germline V lookup: CDR1 SGHTA, CDR2 FQGTGA. The CDR3 runs 13 residues. CDR3 sequence (DNA): TGTGCCAGCAGCTTACTGGACACCTACGAGCAGTACTTC. This sequence encodes CASSLLDTYEQYF.

V and J are TRBV6-5 and TRBJ2-6; possible D gene TRBD1, 6 bases. In germline, CDR1 is MNHEY, CDR2 SVGAGI. The CDR3 sequence is 14 residues long. V was clipped by 10 bases and J by 4 bases, with 14 bases between them. The CDR3 sequence is CATNRDRGANVLTF. The DNA of the CDR3 is TGTGCCACCAACAGGGATAGAGGGGCCAACGTCCTGACTTTC.

For this clone: The sample contains more than one DNA sequence encoding this CDR3. The rearrangement links TRBV10-1 to TRBJ2-2, with TRBD1 as a possible D gene (5 bases). CDR1 and CDR2 (germline): WNHNN, SYGVQD (reference sequence). The V end was cut by 2 bases, the J end by 4 bases, with 8 bases between. The CDR3 spans 14 residues. The CDR3 coding sequence is TGCGCCAGCAGTGAGGGTCAGGGCACCGGGGAGCTGTTTTTT. It translates to CASSEGQGTGELFF.

This chain connects TRBV11-1 to TRBJ2-5; 7 bases are a match to TRBD1. V was pared by 2 bases and J by 0 bases, with 12 bases of the junction left unmatched. CDR1 is SGHAT, CDR2 FQDESV, per germline (reference sequence). CDR3 size: 18 residues. CDR3 nucleotides: TGTGCCAGCAGCTTAACACAGGGGCATATTGGCAACCAAGAGACCCAGTACTTC. Protein: CASSLTQGHIGNQETQYF.

The chain combines TRBV11-2 with TRBJ2-7; a possible D gene is TRBD1 (6 bases). Trimming left V 1 base short and J 3 bases short, with 16 bases between. Germline CDR1 and CDR2: SGHAT and FQNNGV. There are 16 residues in the CDR3. CDR3 in DNA: TGTGCCAGCAGCTTAGGACCCCCGGACAGACTCTACGAGCAGTACTTC. Translated: CASSLGPPDRLYEQYF.

The V call is TRBV4-1, the J call TRBJ2-7, with a weak D call TRBD1 (6 bases). The V end was cut by 5 bases, the J end by 6 bases, with 11 bases between. There are 12 residues in the CDR3. The germline CDR1 and CDR2 sequences are MGHRA and YSYEKL. The CDR3 DNA sequence: TGCGCCAGCAGCTTTAAAGGGGGCGAGCAGTACTTC. It is translated as CASSFKGGEQYF.

This clone was detected only once. The rearrangement links TRBV15 to TRBJ1-2; 7 bases match TRBD1. The CDR3 is made up of 18 amino acids. Germline-derived CDR1 and CDR2 are LNHNV and YYDKDF (reference sequence). V was clipped by 1 base and J by 1 base; unmatched bases: 12. This CDR3 is CATSRGGGRDSLNYGYTF. CDR3 coding DNA: TGTGCCACCAGCAGAGGTGGGGGACGGGACAGCCTTAACTATGGCTACACCTTC.

This chain connects TRBV11-2 to TRBJ2-2; 8 positions match TRBD2. CDR1 is SGHAT, CDR2 FQNNGV, per germline. The junction had 14 bases not matched to a gene; V was cut back by 5 bases and J by 6 bases. The CDR3 has 17 residues. CDR3 nucleotide sequence: TGTGCCAGCAGCCCCCTCCAAGGGCGGGGGGCCTCCGGGGAGCTGTTTTTT. Amino acids: CASSPLQGRGASGELFF.

V and J are TRBV7-9 and TRBJ1-1; D not certain. The CDR3 has 14 residues. Trimming left V 1 base short and J 1 base short, with 7 bases between. Germline CDR1 SEHNR, CDR2 FQNEAQ (reference sequence). CDR3 amino acids: CASSLVAGNTEAFF. CDR3 DNA sequence: TGTGCCAGCAGCTTAGTGGCAGGGAACACTGAAGCTTTCTTT. The complete variable domain, with remaining parts taken from reference TRBV7-9 and TRBJ1-1, reads DTGVSQNPRHKITKRGQNVTFRCDPISEHNRLYWYRQTLGQGPEFLTYFQNEAQLEKSRLLSDRFSAERPKGSFSTLEIQRTEQGDSAMYLCASSLVAGNTEAFFGQGTRLTVV.

The chain couples TRBV10-1 to TRBJ2-5, with 7 bases lining up with TRBD2. The CDR3 contains 13 residues. V lost 4 bases, J lost 5 bases, and 4 bases stayed unmatched. Germline V gene lookup returns CDR1 WNHNN and CDR2 SYGVQD (reference sequence). CDR3: CASSGVGGETQYF. The CDR3 region has the DNA TGCGCCAGCAGTGGAGTCGGGGGGGAGACCCAGTACTTC.

The J gene is TRBJ2-2, the V gene TRBV5-1; TRBD1 matches at 10 bases. V gave up 4 bases and J gave up 5 bases; unmatched junction bases: 14. In germline, CDR1 is SGHRS, CDR2 YFSETQ. The CDR3 spans 18 residues. This chain's CDR3 is CASSAFRDRGVLTGELFF. Here the CDR3 DNA reads TGCGCCAGCAGCGCGTTCAGGGACAGGGGCGTCTTGACCGGGGAGCTGTTTTTT.

The gene calls are TRBV27 and TRBJ2-5; 8 bases agree with TRBD1. Gene TRBJ2-7 matches the end of the DNA better, so the J call may be wrong. CDR3 size: 15 residues. Germline V gene sequence: CDR1 MNHEY, CDR2 SMNVEV (reference sequence). CDR3 DNA sequence: TGTGCCAGCAGTCCCACAGGGGGTGTGAACTACGAGCAGTACTTC. Protein sequence: CASSPTGGVNYEQYF.

This clone was picked up one time. This chain joins TRBV7-9 and TRBJ2-5; 7 positions match TRBD2. Germline assignment: CDR1 SEHNR and CDR2 FQNEAQ (reference sequence). The CDR3 has 15 residues. V lost 5 bases, J lost 2 bases, and 8 bases stayed unmatched. DNA for the CDR3: TGTGCCAGCAGCGATGGCAGCGGGGCTCAAGAGACCCAGTACTTC. This encodes CASSDGSGAQETQYF. Complete variable domain (other parts from reference TRBV7-9 and TRBJ2-5): DTGVSQNPRHKITKRGQNVTFRCDPISEHNRLYWYRQTLGQGPEFLTYFQNEAQLEKSRLLSDRFSAERPKGSFSTLEIQRTEQGDSAMYLCASSDGSGAQETQYFGPGTRLLVL.

The gene calls are TRBV25-1 and TRBJ1-6, with D unclear. The V gene's germline CDR1 is MGHDK and CDR2 SYGVNS. The CDR3 runs to 15 residues. Trimming removed 7 bases from V and 4 bases from J, with 14 bases in between. The CDR3 sequence is CASTQTMLYNSPLHF. CDR3 coding DNA: TGTGCCAGCACCCAGACAATGCTTTATAATTCACCCCTCCACTTT.